These 18 T cell receptor beta chains were all obtained from the same sample, sequenced in a study. A single record per CDR3 protein comes from TCRdb applying MiXCR to the 5' RACE reads. Of 62,000 or so distinct CDR3 sequences listed, 25% to 35% are singletons. The sequencing input was tumor-infiltrating naive CD4+ T cells sorted from the breast tumor. Subset denoted: naive CD4+ T cells, CD4+CD45RA+CD25-. The receptor set was obtained from a female donor with breast cancer.

This rearrangement joins TRBV6-1 to TRBJ1-2, with TRBD1 identical over 7 bases. The CDR3 is made up of 17 amino acids. Unmatched junction bases numbered 18, after V lost 7 bases and J lost 4 bases. The germline CDR1 and CDR2 sequences are MNHNS and SASEGT. The DNA for the CDR3 is TGTGCCAGCACCGAATCGGGGACAGTCAAGGGTTTCTATGGCTACACCTTC. It yields the protein CASTESGTVKGFYGYTF.

The chain combines TRBV9 with TRBJ2-7, with 9 nucleotides matching TRBD2. This CDR3 spans 14 amino acids. J gave up 0 bases and V 4 bases, and 2 bases lay outside the gene matches. Germline V gene data show CDR1 as SGDLS and CDR2 as YYNGEE. The CDR3 coding sequence is TGTGCCAGCAGCTATAGCGGGAGCTCCTACGAGCAGTACTTC. This gives the protein CASSYSGSSYEQYF.

This clonotype came up many times. The rearrangement links TRBV4-2 to TRBJ2-1, with 12 bases lining up with TRBD2. After removal of 0 bases from V and 8 bases from J, the junction contained 5 bases not matched to a gene. Germline values: CDR1 LGHNA, CDR2 YNFKEQ. This CDR3 contains 16 residues. CDR3 coding DNA: TGTGCCAGCAGCCAAGAGACTAGCGGGAGTCTCCATGAGCAGTTCTTC. Translation: CASSQETSGSLHEQFF.

This clonotype is a singleton in its sample. The J gene is TRBJ2-2, the V gene TRBV5-6; TRBD1 might be the D (5 bases). The germline V gene has CDR1 SGHDT and CDR2 YYEEEE. The CDR3 sequence is 14 residues long. V was clipped by 4 bases and J by 5 bases, with 12 bases between them. Here the CDR3 reads CASSIGAQTGELFF. CDR3 DNA: TGTGCCAGCAGCATAGGGGCGCAAACCGGGGAGCTGTTTTTT.

This clonotype was seen repeatedly, ten times or more. The chain joins TRBV7-2 to TRBJ2-7; 10 bases align to TRBD2. Germline V lookup: CDR1 SGHTA, CDR2 FQGNSA. This CDR3 region has 14 residues. Losses at the gene ends were 5 bases for V and 10 bases for J; bases not matched to a gene: 11. Here the CDR3 reads CASSPLWTSGSQYF. The CDR3 bases are TGTGCCAGCAGCCCGCTGTGGACTAGCGGTTCCCAGTACTTC.

A few counts support this clonotype. The chain links TRBV25-1 to TRBJ1-6; D is ambiguous. CDR3 length: 12 residues. Germline V gene data show CDR1 as MGHDK and CDR2 as SYGVNS. With 6 bases removed from V and 8 bases from J, the gap between germline ends came to 8 bases. CDR3 nucleotide sequence: TGTGCCAGCAGGGAAGGACATTCACCCCTCCACTTT. It specifies CASREGHSPLHF.

This clonotype was observed at least ten times. The CDR3 reads CSVEDRPNSNYGYTF. In DNA, the CDR3 is TGCAGCGTTGAAGATCGCCCGAATTCTAACTATGGCTACACCTTC. The chain employs TRBV29-1 and TRBJ1-2; D call uncertain. Per germline, CDR1 SQVTM and CDR2 ANQGSEA. The germline V and J ends were trimmed by 0 bases and 0 bases, with 11 bases remaining between them. The CDR3 consists of 15 residues.

The chain is built from TRBV20-1 and TRBJ2-3; D call uncertain. The V gene's germline CDR1 is DFQATT and CDR2 SNEGSKA (reference sequence). Trimming cost V 3 bases and J 4 bases, with 8 bases left between them. The CDR3 is made up of 12 amino acids. CDR3 sequence: CSASFVPDTQYF. The CDR3 DNA reads as TGCAGTGCTAGCTTCGTCCCAGATACGCAGTATTTT.

Regarding this clonotype: Germline and junction disagree at one end, which may indicate a read error. The chain couples TRBV10-3 to TRBJ1-3; D might be TRBD1 (5 bases). Germline loops: CDR1 ENHRY, CDR2 SYGVKD. There are 15 residues in the CDR3. CDR3 region: CTIRTTGLSGNTIYF. Here the CDR3 DNA reads TGTACCATCAGGACTACAGGCCTCTCTGGAAACACCATATATTTT.

The chain combines TRBV9 with TRBJ1-5; D unresolved. Germline V gene data show CDR1 as SGDLS and CDR2 as YYNGEE. The CDR3 has 14 residues. V shed 0 bases and J shed 2 bases, with 6 bases lying between them. CDR3 bases: TGTGCCAGCAGCGTAGATTTCGGCAATCAGCCCCAGCATTTT. Protein sequence: CASSVDFGNQPQHF.

The genes are TRBV4-1 and TRBJ1-1; a possible D gene is TRBD1 (5 bases). Between the trimmed V and J ends, which lost 6 bases and 0 bases, there was a span of 11 bases. The CDR3 sequence is 14 residues long. The germline V gene encodes CDR1 MGHRA and CDR2 YSYEKL. The CDR3 DNA reads as TGCGCCAGCAGTCGCGGGGCTGTGAACACTGAAGCTTTCTTT. Protein sequence: CASSRGAVNTEAFF.

This clonotype was observed a handful of times. The V gene is TRBV7-9, the J gene TRBJ2-7; D possibly corresponds to TRBD1 (5 bases). CDR3 length equals 13 residues. Germline CDR1 reads SEHNR; CDR2 reads FQNEAQ (reference sequence). Trimming took off 0 bases at V and 4 bases at J, with 7 bases between the two ends. Here the CDR3 reads CASSLAGAYEQYF. In DNA, the CDR3 is TGTGCCAGCAGCTTAGCAGGGGCTTACGAGCAGTACTTC.

About this clonotype itself: Sequence at one end of the junction differs from germline and may be a read error. The V gene is TRBV7-7, the J gene TRBJ2-3, with TRBD2 matching 13 bases. CDR1 and CDR2 from the germline V gene are SSHAT and FNYEAQ (reference sequence). The CDR3 totals 18 residues. The CDR3 region is CASSPGRTSGSRSDTQYF. The CDR3, as DNA: TGTGCTAGCAGCCCAGGCCGGACTAGCGGGAGTAGGTCAGATACGCAGTATTTT.

The chain employs TRBV27 and TRBJ1-4; D unresolved. With 4 bases removed from V and 0 bases from J, the gap between germline ends came to 12 bases. The CDR3 consists of 16 residues. Germline V gene data show CDR1 as MNHEY and CDR2 as SMNVEV (reference sequence). The CDR3 protein is CASSSYSDATNEKLFF. The CDR3 coding sequence is TGTGCCAGCAGTTCCTACTCAGACGCAACTAATGAAAAACTGTTTTTT.

This clonotype was picked up a small number of times. The gene calls are TRBV28 and TRBJ1-1; D not resolved. This CDR3 comprises 12 residues. Trimming pared 6 bases from V and 3 bases from J, leaving 8 bases between. CDR1 and CDR2 from the germline V gene are MDHEN and SYDVKM. The CDR3 region has the DNA TGTGCCAGCAGAGGGTTTTACACTGAAGCTTTCTTT. The encoded protein is CASRGFYTEAFF. The variable domain in full, with the rest retrieved from reference TRBV28 and TRBJ1-1, is DVKVTQSSRYLVKRTGEKVFLECVQDMDHENMFWYRQDPGLGLRLIYFSYDVKMKEKGDIPEGYSVSREKKERFSLILESASTNQTSMYLCASRGFYTEAFFGQGTRLTVV.

The DNA of the CDR3 is TGTGCCAGCAGCTTTCTAGGAGAATCCTATGGCTACACCTTC. Residues: CASSFLGESYGYTF. V is TRBV3-1 and J is TRBJ1-2; D is ambiguous. Per the germline V gene, CDR1 is LGHDT and CDR2 is YNNKEL (reference sequence). The CDR3 has 14 amino acids. V was clipped by 5 bases and J by 4 bases, with 14 bases between them.

The chain couples TRBV19 to TRBJ2-1, with D perhaps matching TRBD1 (5 bases). This CDR3 is built from 16 residues. CDR1 LNHDA and CDR2 SQIVND come from the germline V gene (reference sequence). Trimming pared 3 bases from V and 0 bases from J, leaving 12 bases between. CDR3 sequence reads: CASSIGAQSSYNEQFF. In nucleotides, the CDR3 is TGTGCCAGTAGTATTGGGGCCCAGAGCTCCTACAATGAGCAGTTCTTC.

This clonotype was picked up many times. This rearrangement joins TRBV20-1 to TRBJ1-1; unclear D gene. The CDR3 totals 13 residues. The V end was cut by 0 bases, the J end by 6 bases, with 11 bases between. The V gene's germline CDR1 is DFQATT and CDR2 SNEGSKA (reference sequence). CDR3 residues: CSARDPSAAEAFF. CDR3 DNA: TGCAGTGCTAGAGATCCCTCGGCCGCTGAAGCTTTCTTT.